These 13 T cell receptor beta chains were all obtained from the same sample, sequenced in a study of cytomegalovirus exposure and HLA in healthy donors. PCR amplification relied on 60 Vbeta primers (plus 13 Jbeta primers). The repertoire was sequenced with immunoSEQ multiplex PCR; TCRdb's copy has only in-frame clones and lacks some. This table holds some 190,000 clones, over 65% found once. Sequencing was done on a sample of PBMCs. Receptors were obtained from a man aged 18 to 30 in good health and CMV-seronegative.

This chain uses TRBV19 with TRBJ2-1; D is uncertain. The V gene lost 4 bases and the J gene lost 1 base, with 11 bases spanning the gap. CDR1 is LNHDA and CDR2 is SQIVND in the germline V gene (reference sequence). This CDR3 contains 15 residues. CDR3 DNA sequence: TGTGCCAGTAGTAACCTAGACCTGTCCTACAATGAGCAGTTCTTC. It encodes CASSNLDLSYNEQFF.

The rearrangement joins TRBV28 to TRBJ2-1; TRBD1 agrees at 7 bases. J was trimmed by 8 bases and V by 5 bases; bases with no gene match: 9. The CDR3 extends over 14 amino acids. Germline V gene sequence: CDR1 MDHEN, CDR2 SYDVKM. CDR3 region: CASSLGQVGDEQFF. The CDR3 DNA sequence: TGTGCCAGCAGTCTAGGACAGGTCGGCGATGAGCAGTTCTTC.

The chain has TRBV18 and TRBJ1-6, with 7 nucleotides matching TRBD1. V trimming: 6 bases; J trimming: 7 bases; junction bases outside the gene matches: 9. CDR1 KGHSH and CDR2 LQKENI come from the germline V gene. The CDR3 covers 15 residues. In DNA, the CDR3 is TGTGCCAGCTCCGCGAGACAGGGAACCAATTCACCCCTCCACTTT. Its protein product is CASSARQGTNSPLHF.

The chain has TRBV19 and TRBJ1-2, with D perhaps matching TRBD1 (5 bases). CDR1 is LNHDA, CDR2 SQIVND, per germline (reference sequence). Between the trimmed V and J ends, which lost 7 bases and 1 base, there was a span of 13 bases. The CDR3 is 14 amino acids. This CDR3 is CASTPRDFNYGYTF. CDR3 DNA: TGTGCCAGTACCCCGAGGGACTTTAACTATGGCTACACCTTC.

The CDR3 region is CASSSGLISTDTQYF. The CDR3, as DNA: TGTGCCAGCAGCTCGGGACTGATTAGCACAGATACGCAGTATTTT. This chain uses TRBV5-4 with TRBJ2-3, with D perhaps matching TRBD2 (6 bases). The V gene lost 3 bases and the J gene lost 0 bases, with 11 bases spanning the gap. CDR3 length equals 15 residues. The germline gives CDR1 SGHNT, CDR2 YYREEE (reference sequence).

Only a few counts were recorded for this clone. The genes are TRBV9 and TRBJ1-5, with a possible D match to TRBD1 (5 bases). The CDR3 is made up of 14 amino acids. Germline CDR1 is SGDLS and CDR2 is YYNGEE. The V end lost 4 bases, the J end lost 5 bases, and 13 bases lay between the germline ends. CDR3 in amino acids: CASSKRQSDQPQHF. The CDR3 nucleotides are TGTGCCAGCAGCAAAAGACAGTCCGATCAGCCCCAGCATTTT.

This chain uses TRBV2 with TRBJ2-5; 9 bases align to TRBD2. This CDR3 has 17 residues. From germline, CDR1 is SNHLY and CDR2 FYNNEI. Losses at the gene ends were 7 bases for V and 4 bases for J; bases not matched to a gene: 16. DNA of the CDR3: TGTGCCAGCAAGCTCACAGGCGGGGGGGTTTATAGAGAGACCCAGTACTTC. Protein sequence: CASKLTGGGVYRETQYF.

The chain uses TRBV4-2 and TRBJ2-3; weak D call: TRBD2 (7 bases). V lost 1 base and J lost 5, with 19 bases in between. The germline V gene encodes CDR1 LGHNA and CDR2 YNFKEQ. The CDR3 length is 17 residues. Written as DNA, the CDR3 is TGTGCCAGCAGCCAAGGTCGAGGGGGGGGGTTGGGAGATACGCAGTATTTT. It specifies CASSQGRGGGLGDTQYF.

The CDR3 DNA reads TGTGCCAGCAGCGTAACTGACCGGATCGGGGTTGGAGGAAACACCATATATTTT. Translation gives CASSVTDRIGVGGNTIYF. The J gene is TRBJ1-3, the V gene TRBV9; no clear D gene. The CDR3 runs to 18 residues. Trimming removed 1 base from V and 4 bases from J, with 21 bases in between. Per germline, CDR1 SGDLS and CDR2 YYNGEE.

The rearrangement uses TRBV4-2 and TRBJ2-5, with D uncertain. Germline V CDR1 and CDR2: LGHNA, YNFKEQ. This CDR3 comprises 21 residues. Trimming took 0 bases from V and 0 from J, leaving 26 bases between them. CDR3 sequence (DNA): TGTGCCAGCAGCCAAGATTCAATTATCTCTAGTGTACGTCGATACCAAGAGACCCAGTACTTC. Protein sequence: CASSQDSIISSVRRYQETQYF.

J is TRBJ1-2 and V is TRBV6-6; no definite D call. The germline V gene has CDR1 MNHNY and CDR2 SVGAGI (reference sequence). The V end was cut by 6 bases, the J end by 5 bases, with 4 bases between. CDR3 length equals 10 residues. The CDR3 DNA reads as TGTGCCAGCAGGTCTTATGGCTACACCTTC. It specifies CASRSYGYTF.

This CDR3 is CASSQPTSTGELFF. In DNA, the CDR3 is TGCGCCAGCAGCCAACCTACTAGTACCGGGGAGCTGTTTTTT. This sequence joins TRBV4-1 and TRBJ2-2; maybe TRBD2 (5 bases). This CDR3 is 14 amino acids long. CDR1 and CDR2 (germline): MGHRA, YSYEKL. Trimming pared 2 bases from V and 5 bases from J, leaving 9 bases between.

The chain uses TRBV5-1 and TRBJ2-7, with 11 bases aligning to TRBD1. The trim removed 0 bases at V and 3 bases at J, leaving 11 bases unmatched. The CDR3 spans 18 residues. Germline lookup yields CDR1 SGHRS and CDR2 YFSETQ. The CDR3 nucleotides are TGCGCCAGCAGCTTGGACGGGACAGGGGGGCGCGGTCGCTACGAGCAGTACTTC. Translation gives CASSLDGTGGRGRYEQYF. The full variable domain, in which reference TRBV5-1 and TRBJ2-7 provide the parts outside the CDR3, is KAGVTQTPRYLIKTRGQQVTLSCSPISGHRSVSWYQQTPGQGLQFLFEYFSETQRNKGNFPGRFSGRQFSNSRSEMNVSTLELGDSALYLCASSLDGTGGRGRYEQYFGPGTRLTVT.